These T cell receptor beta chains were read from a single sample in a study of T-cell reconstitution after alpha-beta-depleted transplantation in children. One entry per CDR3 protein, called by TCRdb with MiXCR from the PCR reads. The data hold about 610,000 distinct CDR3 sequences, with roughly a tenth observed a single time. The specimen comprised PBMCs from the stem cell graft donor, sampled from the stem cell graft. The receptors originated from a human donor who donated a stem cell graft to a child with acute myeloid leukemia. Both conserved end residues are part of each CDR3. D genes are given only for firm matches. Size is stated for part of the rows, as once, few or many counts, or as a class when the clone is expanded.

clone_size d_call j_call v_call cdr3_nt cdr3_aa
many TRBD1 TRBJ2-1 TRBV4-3 TGCGCCAGCAGCAAGTGGACAGGGGTCAATGAGCAGTTCTTC CASSKWTGVNEQFF
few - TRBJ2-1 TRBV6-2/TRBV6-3 TGTGCCAGCACCGCCAGGCTTACTTCAGAGCAGTTCTTC CASTARLTSEQFF
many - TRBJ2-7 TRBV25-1 TGTGCCAGCAGTGAATCCCACACTCACGGAGAAAGCTCCTACGAGCAGTACTTC CASSESHTHGESSYEQYF
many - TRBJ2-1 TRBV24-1 TGTGCCACCAGGGCGGGACCATCCTACAATGAGCAGTTCTTC CATRAGPSYNEQFF
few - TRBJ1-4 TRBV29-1 TGCAGCGTGACCGGACAGCCGAATGAAAAACTGTTTTTT CSVTGQPNEKLFF
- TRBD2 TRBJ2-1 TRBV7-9 TGTGCCAGCAGCTCCTTCTCTAGCGGGAGACTCAATGAGCAGTTCTTC CASSSFSSGRLNEQFF
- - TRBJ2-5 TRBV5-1 TGCGCCAGCAGCTGGGGACGGAAAGAGACCCAGTACTTC CASSWGRKETQYF
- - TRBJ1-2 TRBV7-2 TGTGCCAGCAGCTTAGAGTGGGGCCCCTATGGCTACACCTTC CASSLEWGPYGYTF
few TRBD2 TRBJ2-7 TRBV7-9 TGTGCCAGCAGCAAACCAGTAGCGGGAGCGGCCGAGCAGTACTTC CASSKPVAGAAEQYF
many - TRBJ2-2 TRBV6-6 TGTGCCAGTTATACCGGGGAGCTGTTTTTT CASYTGELFF
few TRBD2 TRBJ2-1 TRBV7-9 TGTGCCAGCAGCCCTGGGACTAGCGGGACCTTCTTTAATGAGCAGTTCTTC CASSPGTSGTFFNEQFF
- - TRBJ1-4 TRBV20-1 TGCAGTTCTAGCGGGGGGGGTAATGAAAAACTGTTTTTT CSSSGGGNEKLFF
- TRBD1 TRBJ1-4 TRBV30 TGTGCCTGGATACCAGGACAGGGGGGTGAAAAACTGTTTTTT CAWIPGQGGEKLFF
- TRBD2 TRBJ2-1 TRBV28 TGTGCCAGCAGTTTAGGCTTAACTAGCGCGGGGTACAATGAGCAGTTCTTC CASSLGLTSAGYNEQFF
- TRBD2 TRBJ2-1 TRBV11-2 TGTGCCAGCAGCATTAGACTAGCGGTCTCCTACAATGAGCAGTTCTTC CASSIRLAVSYNEQFF
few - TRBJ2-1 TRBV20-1 TGCAGTGCTGGGCAGGGGGGTGGGAATGAGCAGTTCTTC CSAGQGGGNEQFF
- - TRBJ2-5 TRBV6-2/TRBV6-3 TGTGCCAGCAGCCCGAACGGACTCTACCAAGAGACCCAGTACTTC CASSPNGLYQETQYF
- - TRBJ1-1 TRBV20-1 TGCAGTGCTAGAGTCCCCGGCGGGGGCACTGAAGCTTTCTTT CSARVPGGGTEAFF
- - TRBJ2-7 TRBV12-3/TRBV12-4 TGTGCCAGCAGGCAGGGGGGGGTCTCCTACGAGCAGTACTTC CASRQGGVSYEQYF
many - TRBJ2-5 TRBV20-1 TGCAGTGCTAGAGCGAGGAATCAAGAGACCCAGTACTTC CSARARNQETQYF
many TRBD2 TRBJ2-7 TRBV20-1 TGCAGTGCTAGAAGCCCAAGCGGGAGCGCGGGGGAGCAGTACTTC CSARSPSGSAGEQYF
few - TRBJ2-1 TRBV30 TGTGCCTGGACCGGGAATCTCTACAATGAGCAGTTCTTC CAWTGNLYNEQFF
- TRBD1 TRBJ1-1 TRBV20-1 TGCAGTGCCCAACCCGGGACAGTGAACACTGAAGCTTTCTTT CSAQPGTVNTEAFF
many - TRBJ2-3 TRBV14 TGTGCCAGCAGCCCCCTGGCCTACAGGGAAAGCACAGATACGCAGTATTTT CASSPLAYRESTDTQYF
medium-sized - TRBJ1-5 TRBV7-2 TGTGCCAGCAGCTTAGTACAGAATCAGCCCCAGCATTTT CASSLVQNQPQHF
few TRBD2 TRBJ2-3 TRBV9 TGTGCCAGCAGCGCTCAACCGGGACTAGCGGCAGATACGCAGTATTTT CASSAQPGLAADTQYF
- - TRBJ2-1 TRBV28 TGTGCCAGCAGTTTACCCTGGGCCTATGAGCAGTTCTTC CASSLPWAYEQFF
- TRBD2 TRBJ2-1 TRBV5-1 TGCGCCAGCAGCTTGGGAGGCGGGAGGGCCGGAGACTACAATGAGCAGTTCTTC CASSLGGGRAGDYNEQFF
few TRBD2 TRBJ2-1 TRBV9 TGTGCCAGCAGCGTATCTGGCGGGAGTTTGGGTGAGCAGTTCTTC CASSVSGGSLGEQFF
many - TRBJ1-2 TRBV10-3 TGTGCCATCAGTGAAAGGGAAAACTATGGCTACACCTTC CAISERENYGYTF
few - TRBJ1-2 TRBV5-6 TGTGCCAGCAGCACTACGGCTGGCTACACCTTC CASSTTAGYTF
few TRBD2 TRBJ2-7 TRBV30 TGTGCCTGGAGTGTAGGGACTAGCCTCTACGAGCAGTACTTC CAWSVGTSLYEQYF
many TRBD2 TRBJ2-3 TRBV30 TGTGCGCAGAAGGCGGGAGCCAGGGATACGCAGTATTTT CAQKAGARDTQYF
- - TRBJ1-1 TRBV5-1 TGCGCCAGCAGCTTGGTCCCAGGGACCATGAACACTGAAGCTTTCTTT CASSLVPGTMNTEAFF
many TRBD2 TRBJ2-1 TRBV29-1 TGCAGCGATGCGACTAGCGGGAGAGTTGAGCAGTTCTTC CSDATSGRVEQFF
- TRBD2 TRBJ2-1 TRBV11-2 TGTGCCAGCAGTCTTGGGGACTATGGCTACAATGAGCAGTTCTTC CASSLGDYGYNEQFF
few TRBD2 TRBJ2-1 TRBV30 TGTGCCTGGAGCGGGGGACTAGACGTCCCCTACAATGAGCAGTTCTTC CAWSGGLDVPYNEQFF
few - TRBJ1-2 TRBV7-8 TGTGCCAGCAGCTTACGTGAAGGGACGTCTCCGGGAGGCTACACCTTC CASSLREGTSPGGYTF
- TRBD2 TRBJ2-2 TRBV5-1 TGCGCCAGCAGCTTGGGGCTCCTAGCGGCTACCGGGGAGCTGTTTTTT CASSLGLLAATGELFF
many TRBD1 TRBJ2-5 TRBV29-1 TGCAGCGCCGCGGACAGGTTGGGCGAGACCCAGTACTTC CSAADRLGETQYF
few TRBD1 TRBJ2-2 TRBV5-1 TGCGCCAGCAGCCGGACTTCTCCGGACAGGACCCTCACCGGGGAGCTGTTTTTT CASSRTSPDRTLTGELFF
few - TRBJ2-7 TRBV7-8 TGTGCCAGCAGCCCTCCGGGACTTACTTACGAGCAGTACTTC CASSPPGLTYEQYF
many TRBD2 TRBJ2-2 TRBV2 TGTGCCAGCAGGGAACTAGCGGGAGGGATCACCGGGGAGCTGTTTTTT CASRELAGGITGELFF
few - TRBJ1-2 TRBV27 TGTGCCAGCAGTTTACGGGGGGCGTTTGGTGGCTACACCTTC CASSLRGAFGGYTF
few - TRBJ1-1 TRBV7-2 TGTGCCAGCAGCTTAGATTCGGGGGCCGTTAACACTGAAGCTTTCTTT CASSLDSGAVNTEAFF
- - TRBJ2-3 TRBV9 TGTGCCAGCAGCGCCTTAGGGGGTACAGATACGCAGTATTTT CASSALGGTDTQYF
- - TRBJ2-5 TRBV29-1 TGCAGCGTTGAAGGGGCCCGTCTTGGGGAGACCCAGTACTTC CSVEGARLGETQYF
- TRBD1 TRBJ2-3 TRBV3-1 TGTGCCAGCACCAACTTACAGGGGTCTGGCACAGATACGCAGTATTTT CASTNLQGSGTDTQYF
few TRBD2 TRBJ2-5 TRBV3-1 TGTGCCAGCAGCCGGAGCGGGAGAAGCGAGACCCAGTACTTC CASSRSGRSETQYF
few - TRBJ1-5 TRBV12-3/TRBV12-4 TGTGCCAGCAGTTTGGACAGTCGGGACAATCAGCCCCAGCATTTT CASSLDSRDNQPQHF
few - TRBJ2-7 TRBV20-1 TGCAGTGCTCGCTCTTCTCGAGACTCCTACGAGCAGTACTTC CSARSSRDSYEQYF
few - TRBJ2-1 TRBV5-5 TGTGCCAGCAGCTCCGGGATCATAAGCTCCTACAATGAGCAGTTCTTC CASSSGIISSYNEQFF
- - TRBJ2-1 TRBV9 TGTGCCAGCAGCTTCCTAGCGGAGGGGGGACTCAATGAGCAGTTCTTC CASSFLAEGGLNEQFF
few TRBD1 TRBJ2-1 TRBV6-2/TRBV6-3 TGTGCCAGCAGTTACTCCGGGACAGGGGTTGAGCAGTTCTTC CASSYSGTGVEQFF
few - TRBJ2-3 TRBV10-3 TGTGCCATCAGTGAACTCGACCCTGCTAGCACAGATACGCAGTATTTT CAISELDPASTDTQYF
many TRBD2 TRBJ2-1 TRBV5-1 TGCGCCAGCAGCCGTGAGGGACTAGCTACGTATGAGCAGTTCTTC CASSREGLATYEQFF
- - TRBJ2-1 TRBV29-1 TGCAGCGTTTCCCTGGCTTGGAGCTCCTACAATGAGCAGTTCTTC CSVSLAWSSYNEQFF